In this sample, the clone carrying this TCR beta chain turned up a few times. The antigen is undetermined. Cultured CD4+ T-cell DNA underwent Oncomine TCR Beta short-read sequencing. Researchers extracted genomic DNA from CD4+ T cells that had been cultured. TCRdb used MiXCR to reprocess the PCR reads, holding one entry per CDR3 protein. The table lists nearly 20,000 distinct CDR3 sequences, 46% of them singletons. The germline V and J ends were trimmed by 5 bases and 5 bases, with 15 bases remaining between them. CDR3 length: 14 amino acids. CDR1 and CDR2 from the germline V gene are LNHNV and YYDKDF (reference sequence). The sample comes from a study of vaccination and CD4 T cells after COVID-19. General study results and limits: Early post-infection timepoints were missing, and relatively few convalescent patients were studied.

Sample treatment: roughly 11-day PBMC culture with coronavirus spike peptide pools or control peptides (ViraFEST assay). ViraFEST used peptide pools to expand antigen-specific T cells and subsequently sequenced their TCRs. The sample in question was CD4+ T cells from blood, cultured in vitro, obtained after SARS-CoV-2 vaccination. This sequence was found in a human donor who had recovered from COVID-19. The chain carries TRBV15 and TRBJ2-5; D is undetermined. CDR3 sequence (DNA): TGTGCCACCAGCCTCACCCTCCTGGAGGAGACCCAGTACTTC. Its translation is CATSLTLLEETQYF.